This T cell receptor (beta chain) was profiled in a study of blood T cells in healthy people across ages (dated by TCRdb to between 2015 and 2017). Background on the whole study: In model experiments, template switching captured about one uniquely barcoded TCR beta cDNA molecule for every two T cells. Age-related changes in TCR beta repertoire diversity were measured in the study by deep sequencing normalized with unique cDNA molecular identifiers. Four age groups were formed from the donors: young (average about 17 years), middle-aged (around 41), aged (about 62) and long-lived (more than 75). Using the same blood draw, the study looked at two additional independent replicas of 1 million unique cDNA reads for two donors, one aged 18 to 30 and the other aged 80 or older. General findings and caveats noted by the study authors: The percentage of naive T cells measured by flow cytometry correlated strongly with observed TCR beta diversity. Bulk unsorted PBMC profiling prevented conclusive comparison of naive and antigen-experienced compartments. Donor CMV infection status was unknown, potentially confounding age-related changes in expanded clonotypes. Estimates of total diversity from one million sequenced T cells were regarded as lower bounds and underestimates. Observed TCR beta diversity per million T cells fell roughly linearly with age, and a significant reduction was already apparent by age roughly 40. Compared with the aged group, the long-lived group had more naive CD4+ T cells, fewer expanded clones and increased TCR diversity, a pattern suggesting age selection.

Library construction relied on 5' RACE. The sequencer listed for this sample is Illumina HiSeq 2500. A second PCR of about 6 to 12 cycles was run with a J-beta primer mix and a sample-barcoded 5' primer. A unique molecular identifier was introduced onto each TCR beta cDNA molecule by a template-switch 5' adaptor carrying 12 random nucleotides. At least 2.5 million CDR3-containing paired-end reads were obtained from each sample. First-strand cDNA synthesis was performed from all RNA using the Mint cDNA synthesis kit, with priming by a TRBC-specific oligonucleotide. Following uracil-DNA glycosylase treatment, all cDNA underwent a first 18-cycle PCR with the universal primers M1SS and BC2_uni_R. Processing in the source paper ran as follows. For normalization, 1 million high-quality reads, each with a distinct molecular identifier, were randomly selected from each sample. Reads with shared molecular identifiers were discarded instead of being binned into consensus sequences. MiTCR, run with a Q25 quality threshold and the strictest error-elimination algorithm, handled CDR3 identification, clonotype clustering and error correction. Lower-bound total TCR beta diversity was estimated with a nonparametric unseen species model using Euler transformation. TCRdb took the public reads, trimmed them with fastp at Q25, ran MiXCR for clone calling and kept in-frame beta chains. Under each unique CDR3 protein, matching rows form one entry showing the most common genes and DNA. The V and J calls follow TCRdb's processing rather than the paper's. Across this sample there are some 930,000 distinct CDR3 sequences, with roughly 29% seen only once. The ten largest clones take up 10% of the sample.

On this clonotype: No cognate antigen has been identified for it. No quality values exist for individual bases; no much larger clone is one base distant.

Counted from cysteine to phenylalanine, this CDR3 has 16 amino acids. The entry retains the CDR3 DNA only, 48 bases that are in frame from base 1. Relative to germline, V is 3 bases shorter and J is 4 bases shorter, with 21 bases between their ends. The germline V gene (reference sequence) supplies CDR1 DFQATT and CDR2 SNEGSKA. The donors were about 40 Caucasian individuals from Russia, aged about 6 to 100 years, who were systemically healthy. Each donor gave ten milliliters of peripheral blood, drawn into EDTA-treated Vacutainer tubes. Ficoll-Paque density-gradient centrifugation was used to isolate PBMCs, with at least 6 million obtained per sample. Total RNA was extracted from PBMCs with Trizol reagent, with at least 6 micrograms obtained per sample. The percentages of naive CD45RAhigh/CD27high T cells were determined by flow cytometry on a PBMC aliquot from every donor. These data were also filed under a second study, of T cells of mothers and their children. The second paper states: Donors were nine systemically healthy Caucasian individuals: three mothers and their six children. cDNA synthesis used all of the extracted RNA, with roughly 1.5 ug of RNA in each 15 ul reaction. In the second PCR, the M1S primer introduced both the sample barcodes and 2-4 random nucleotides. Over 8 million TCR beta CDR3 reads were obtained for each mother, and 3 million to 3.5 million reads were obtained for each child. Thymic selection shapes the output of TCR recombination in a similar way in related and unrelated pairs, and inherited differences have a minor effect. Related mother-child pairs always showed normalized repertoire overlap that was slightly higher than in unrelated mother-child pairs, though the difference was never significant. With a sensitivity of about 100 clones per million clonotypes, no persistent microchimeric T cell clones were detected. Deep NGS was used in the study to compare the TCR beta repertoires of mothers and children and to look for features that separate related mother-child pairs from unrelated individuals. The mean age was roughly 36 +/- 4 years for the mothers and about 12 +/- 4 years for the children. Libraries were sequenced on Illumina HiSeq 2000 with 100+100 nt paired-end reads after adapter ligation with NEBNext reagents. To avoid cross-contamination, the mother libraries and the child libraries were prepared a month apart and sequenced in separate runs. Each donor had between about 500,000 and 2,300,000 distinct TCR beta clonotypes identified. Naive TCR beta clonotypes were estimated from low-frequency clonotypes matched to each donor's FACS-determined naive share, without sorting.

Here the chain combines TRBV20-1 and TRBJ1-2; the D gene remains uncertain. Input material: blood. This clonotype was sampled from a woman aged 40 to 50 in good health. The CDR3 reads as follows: CSASPATAYSSYGYTF. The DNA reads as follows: TGCAGTGCTAGTCCGGCGACTGCATATTCTAGCTATGGCTACACCTTC.